The source of this TCR beta chain is a study of T cell responses to AZD1222 COVID-19 vaccine. Study-level points and caveats: Reports indicate that nearly half of spike-specific TCRs are directed at unmutated variant regions.

CDR3 length: 16 amino acids. On this clone itself: Antigen unknown.

The assay was immunoSEQ multiplex PCR, and TCRdb's table has in-frame clones only and misses some. The sample lists 150,000 or so clones; around nine tenths were seen once. The chain is built from TRBV21-1 and TRBJ2-1; the table's D call, TRBD2, was not checked against the DNA. TRBV21-1 is described as a pseudogene. The sample consisted of peripheral blood, taken on day 0 of MenACWY control vaccination. The sequence derives from an adult in good health. The CDR3 region has the DNA TGTGCCAGCAGCAAATTCATACTAGCGGTTTACAATGAGCAGTTCTTC. This translates into CASSKFILAVYNEQFF.